One sample yielded the 6 T cell receptor beta chains listed below, sequenced in a study of cytotoxic CD8 clonotypes in ibrutinib-treated CLL. Libraries were prepared by immunoSEQ multiplex PCR; TCRdb keeps only in-frame clonotypes and omits some of them. The table lists some 200,000 clones, over 60% of them singletons, with around 15% in the top ten. Specimen: PBMCs, collected after 24 months of ibrutinib treatment. The source is a human donor with chronic lymphocytic leukemia.

The chain links TRBV4-3 to TRBJ2-1; 7 bases fit TRBD2. In germline, CDR1 is LGHNA, CDR2 YSLEER. The CDR3 has 15 amino acids. V gave up 0 bases and J gave up 9 bases; unmatched junction bases: 8. CDR3 nucleotides: TGCGCCAGCAGCCAAGACCGCGGGAGCCGGGGTGAGCAGTTCTTC. Translating it yields CASSQDRGSRGEQFF.

This chain links TRBV9 with TRBJ1-2; possibly TRBD1 for D (5 bases). This CDR3 has 13 residues. Trimming removed 0 bases from V and 2 bases from J, with 5 bases in between. Germline-derived CDR1 and CDR2 are SGDLS and YYNGEE. The CDR3 DNA sequence: TGTGCCAGCAGCGTAGGGGGGAACTATGGCTACACCTTC. The encoded protein is CASSVGGNYGYTF.

CDR3 sequence reads: CASSEMSGGEQFF. The DNA of the CDR3 is TGTGCCAGCAGTGAAATGTCGGGCGGTGAGCAGTTCTTC. This rearrangement joins TRBV2 to TRBJ2-1; no firm D call. CDR3 length: 13 amino acids. The V gene lost 2 bases and the J gene lost 9 bases, with 11 bases spanning the gap. Germline-derived CDR1 and CDR2 are SNHLY and FYNNEI.

About this clone itself: The same CDR3 can be traced to other DNA sequences in this sample. This chain connects TRBV7-3 to TRBJ2-5, with 8 bases matching TRBD2. CDR1 and CDR2 (germline): SGHTA, FQGTGA. This CDR3 spans 15 amino acids. The junction had 5 bases not matched to a gene; V was cut back by 0 bases and J by 5 bases. Written as DNA, the CDR3 is TGTGCCAGCAGCTTAACCAGCGGGAGTGGGGAGACCCAGTACTTC. This gives the protein CASSLTSGSGETQYF.

In its sample, this clone was seen once. This chain joins TRBV30 and TRBJ1-5, with TRBD1 identical over 8 bases. CDR1 and CDR2 from the germline V gene are GTSNPN and SVGIG (reference sequence). V lost 0 bases and J lost 7; bases outside the gene matches: 8. The CDR3 runs to 15 residues. CDR3 region: CAWSVRGQGRQPQHF. CDR3 nucleotides: TGTGCCTGGAGTGTACGAGGACAGGGACGACAGCCCCAGCATTTT.

The chain links TRBV11-3 to TRBJ2-3; D gene unclear. The V end was cut by 1 base, the J end by 8 bases, with 10 bases between. CDR3 length: 13 amino acids. The germline V gene encodes CDR1 SGHNT and CDR2 YENEEA. CDR3: CASSLAQYGTQYF. The DNA for the CDR3 is TGTGCCAGCAGCTTAGCCCAGTATGGTACGCAGTATTTT.